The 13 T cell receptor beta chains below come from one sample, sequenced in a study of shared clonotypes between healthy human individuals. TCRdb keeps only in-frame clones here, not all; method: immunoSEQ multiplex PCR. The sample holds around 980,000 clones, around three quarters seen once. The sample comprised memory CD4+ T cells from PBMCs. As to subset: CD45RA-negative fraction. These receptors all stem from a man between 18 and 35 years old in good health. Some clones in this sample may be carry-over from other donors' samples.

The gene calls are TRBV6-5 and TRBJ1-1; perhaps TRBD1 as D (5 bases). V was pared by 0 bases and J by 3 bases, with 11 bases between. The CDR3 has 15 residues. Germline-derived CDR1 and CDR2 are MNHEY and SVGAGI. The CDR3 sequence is CASSYSAGTYTEAFF. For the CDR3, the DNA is TGTGCCAGCAGTTACTCGGCAGGGACCTACACTGAAGCTTTCTTT.

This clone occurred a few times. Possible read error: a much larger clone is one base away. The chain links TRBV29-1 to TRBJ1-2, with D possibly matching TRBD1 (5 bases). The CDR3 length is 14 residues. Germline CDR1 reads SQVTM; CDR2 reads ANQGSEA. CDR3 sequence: CSAEGGPGDYGYTF. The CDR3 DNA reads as TGCAGCGCTGAAGGCGGGCCGGGGGACTATGGCTACACCTTC. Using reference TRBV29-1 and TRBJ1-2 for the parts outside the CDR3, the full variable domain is SAVISQKPSRDICQRGTSLTIQCQVDSQVTMMFWYRQQPGQSLTLIATANQGSEATYESGFVIDKFPISRPNLTFSTLTVSNMSPEDSSIYLCSAEGGPGDYGYTFGSGTRLTVV.

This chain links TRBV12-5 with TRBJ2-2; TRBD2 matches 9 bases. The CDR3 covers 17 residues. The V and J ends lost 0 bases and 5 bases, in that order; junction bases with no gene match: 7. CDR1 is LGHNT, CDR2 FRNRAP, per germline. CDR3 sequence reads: CASGLVTSGRWTGELFF. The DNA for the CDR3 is TGTGCTAGTGGTTTGGTAACGAGCGGGAGGTGGACCGGGGAGCTGTTTTTT.

The CDR3 reads CASSFSSSGTEAFF. In nucleotides, the CDR3 is TGTGCCAGCAGCTTCTCCTCAAGCGGCACTGAAGCTTTCTTT. The chain has TRBV7-3 and TRBJ1-1; no reliable D call. The V and J ends lost 3 bases and 4 bases respectively, with 12 bases between them. The germline V gene has CDR1 SGHTA and CDR2 FQGTGA. The CDR3 covers 14 residues.

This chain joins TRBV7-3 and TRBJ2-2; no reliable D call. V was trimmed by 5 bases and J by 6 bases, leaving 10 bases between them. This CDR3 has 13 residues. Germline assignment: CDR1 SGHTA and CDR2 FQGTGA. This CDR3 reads CASSKRPPGELFF. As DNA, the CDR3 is TGTGCCAGCAGCAAACGGCCCCCCGGGGAGCTGTTTTTT. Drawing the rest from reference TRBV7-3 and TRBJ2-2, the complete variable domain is GAGVSQTPSNKVTEKGKYVELRCDPISGHTALYWYRQSLGQGPEFLIYFQGTGAADDSGLPNDRFFAVRPEGSVSTLKIQRTERGDSAVYLCASSKRPPGELFFGEGSRLTVL.

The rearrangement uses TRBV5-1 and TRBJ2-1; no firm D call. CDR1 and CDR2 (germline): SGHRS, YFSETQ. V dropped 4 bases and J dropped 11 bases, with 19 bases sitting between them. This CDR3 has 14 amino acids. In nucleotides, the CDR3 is TGCGCCAGCAGCCAAGACCGATTTTCCTCTCAGCAGTTCTTC. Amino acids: CASSQDRFSSQQFF.

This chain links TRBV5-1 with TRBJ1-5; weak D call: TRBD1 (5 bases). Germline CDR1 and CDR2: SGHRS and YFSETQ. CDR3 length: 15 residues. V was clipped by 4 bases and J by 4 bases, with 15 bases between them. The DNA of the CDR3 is TGCGCCAGCAGCCAAGGGCAGGGTAATAATCAGCCCCAGCATTTT. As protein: CASSQGQGNNQPQHF.

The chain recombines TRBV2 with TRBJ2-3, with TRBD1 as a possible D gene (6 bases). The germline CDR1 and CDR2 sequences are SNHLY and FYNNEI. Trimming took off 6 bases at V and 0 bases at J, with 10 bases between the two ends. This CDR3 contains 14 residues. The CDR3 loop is CASRDSSSTDTQYF. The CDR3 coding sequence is TGTGCCAGCAGGGACAGTTCTAGCACAGATACGCAGTATTTT.

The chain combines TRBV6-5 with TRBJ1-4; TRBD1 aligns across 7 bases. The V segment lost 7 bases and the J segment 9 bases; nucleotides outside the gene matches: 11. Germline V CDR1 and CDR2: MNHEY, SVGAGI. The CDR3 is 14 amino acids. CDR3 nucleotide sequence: TGTGCCAGCAAAGCCCCGGGACAGCCACAAAAACTGTTTTTT. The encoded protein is CASKAPGQPQKLFF.

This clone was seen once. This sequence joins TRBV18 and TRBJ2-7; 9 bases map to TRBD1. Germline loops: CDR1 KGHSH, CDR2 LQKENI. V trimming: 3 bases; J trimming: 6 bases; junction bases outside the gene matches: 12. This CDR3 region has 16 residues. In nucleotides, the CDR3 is TGTGCCAGCTCACCCCAGGGCGGGACAGGGATTCGCGAGCAGTACTTC. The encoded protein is CASSPQGGTGIREQYF.

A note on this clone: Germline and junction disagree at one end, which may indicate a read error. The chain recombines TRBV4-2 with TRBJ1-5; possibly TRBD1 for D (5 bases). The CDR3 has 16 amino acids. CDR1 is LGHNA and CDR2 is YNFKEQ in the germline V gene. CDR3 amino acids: CASSQDRSHSNQPQHF. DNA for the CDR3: TGTGCCAGCAGTCAAGACAGAAGCCATAGCAATCAGCCCCAGCATTTT.

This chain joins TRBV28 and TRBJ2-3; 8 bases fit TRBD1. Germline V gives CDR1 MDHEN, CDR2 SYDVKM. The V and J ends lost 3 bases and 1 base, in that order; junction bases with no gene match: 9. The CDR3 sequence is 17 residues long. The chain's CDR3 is CASSFQGAQSRTDTQYF. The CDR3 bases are TGTGCCAGCAGTTTCCAGGGGGCTCAATCCCGCACAGATACGCAGTATTTT.

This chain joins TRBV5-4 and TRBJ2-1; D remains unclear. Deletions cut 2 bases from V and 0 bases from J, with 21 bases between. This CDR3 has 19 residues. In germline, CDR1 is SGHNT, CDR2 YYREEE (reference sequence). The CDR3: CASSLITTTRRSSYNEQFF. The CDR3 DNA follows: TGTGCCAGCAGCTTAATAACAACTACGAGAAGAAGCTCCTACAATGAGCAGTTCTTC.